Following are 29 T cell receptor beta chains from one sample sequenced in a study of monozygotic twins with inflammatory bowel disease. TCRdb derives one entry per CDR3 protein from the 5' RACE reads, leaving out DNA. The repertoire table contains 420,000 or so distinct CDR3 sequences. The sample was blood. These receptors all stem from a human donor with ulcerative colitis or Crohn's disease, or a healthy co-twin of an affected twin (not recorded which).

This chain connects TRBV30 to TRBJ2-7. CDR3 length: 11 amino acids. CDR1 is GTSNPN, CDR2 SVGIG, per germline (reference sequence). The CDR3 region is CAWGDTGEQYF.

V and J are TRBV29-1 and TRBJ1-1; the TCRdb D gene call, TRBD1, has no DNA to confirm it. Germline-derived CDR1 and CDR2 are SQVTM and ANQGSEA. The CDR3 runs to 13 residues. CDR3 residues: CSVSQGGYTEAFF.

The chain's CDR3 is CASSVGLYSGNTEAFF. The chain couples TRBV9 to TRBJ1-1. The germline gives CDR1 SGDLS, CDR2 YYNGEE. The CDR3 runs to 16 residues. The full variable domain, in which reference TRBV9 and TRBJ1-1 provide the parts outside the CDR3, is DSGVTQTPKHLITATGQRVTLRCSPRSGDLSVYWYQQSLDQGLQFLIQYYNGEERAKGNILERFSAQQFPDLHSELNLSSLELGDSALYFCASSVGLYSGNTEAFFGQGTRLTVV.

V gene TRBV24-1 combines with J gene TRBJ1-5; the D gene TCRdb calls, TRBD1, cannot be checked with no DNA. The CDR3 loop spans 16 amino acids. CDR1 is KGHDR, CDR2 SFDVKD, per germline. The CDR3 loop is CATSDSRDGRNQPQHF.

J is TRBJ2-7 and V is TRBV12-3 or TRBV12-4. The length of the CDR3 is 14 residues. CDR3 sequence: CASSLYGGPYEQYF.

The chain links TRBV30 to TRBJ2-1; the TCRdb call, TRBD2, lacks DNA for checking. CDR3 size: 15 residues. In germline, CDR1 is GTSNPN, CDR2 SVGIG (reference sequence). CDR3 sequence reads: CAWDWTRGGGNEQFF.

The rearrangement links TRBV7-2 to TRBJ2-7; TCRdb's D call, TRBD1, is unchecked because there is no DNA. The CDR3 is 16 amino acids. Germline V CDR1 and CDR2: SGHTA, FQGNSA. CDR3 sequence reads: CASSPTGGRSSYEQYF. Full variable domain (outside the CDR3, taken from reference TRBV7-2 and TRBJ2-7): GAGVSQSPSNKVTEKGKDVELRCDPISGHTALYWYRQSLGQGLEFLIYFQGNSAPDKSGLPSDRFSAERTGGSVSTLTIQRTQQEDSAVYLCASSPTGGRSSYEQYFGPGTRLTVT.

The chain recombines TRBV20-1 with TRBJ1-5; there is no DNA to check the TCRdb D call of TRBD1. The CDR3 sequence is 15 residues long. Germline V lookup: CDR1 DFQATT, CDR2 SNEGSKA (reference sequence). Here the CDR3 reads CSATPGTGFNQPQHF.

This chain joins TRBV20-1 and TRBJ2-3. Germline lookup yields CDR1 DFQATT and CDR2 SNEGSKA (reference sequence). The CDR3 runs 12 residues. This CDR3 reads CSAREWTDTQYF.

This chain's CDR3 is CASRKGQNQETQYF. The chain links TRBV27 to TRBJ2-5; TCRdb's assignment of TRBD1 cannot be checked, as there is no DNA. Germline V gene sequence: CDR1 MNHEY, CDR2 SMNVEV (reference sequence). CDR3 size: 14 residues.

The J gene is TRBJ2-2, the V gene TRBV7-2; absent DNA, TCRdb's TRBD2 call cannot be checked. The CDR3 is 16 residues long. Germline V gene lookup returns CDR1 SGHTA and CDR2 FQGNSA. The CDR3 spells CASSLQAGGPPGELFF.

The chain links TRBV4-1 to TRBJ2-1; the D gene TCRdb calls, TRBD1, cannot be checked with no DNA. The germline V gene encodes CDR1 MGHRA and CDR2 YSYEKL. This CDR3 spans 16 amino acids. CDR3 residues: CASRPQSAAGYNEQFF.

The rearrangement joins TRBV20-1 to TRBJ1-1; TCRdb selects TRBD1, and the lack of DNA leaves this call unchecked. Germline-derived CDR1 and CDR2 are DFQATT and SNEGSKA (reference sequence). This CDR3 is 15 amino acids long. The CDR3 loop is CSARRTGASNTEAFF.

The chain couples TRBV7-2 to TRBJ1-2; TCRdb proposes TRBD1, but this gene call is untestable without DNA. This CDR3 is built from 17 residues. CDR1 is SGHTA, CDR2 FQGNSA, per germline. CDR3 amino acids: CASSLGTAPTSNYGYTF.

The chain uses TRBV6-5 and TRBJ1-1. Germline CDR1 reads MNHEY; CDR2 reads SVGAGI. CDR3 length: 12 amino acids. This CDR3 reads CASRSTNTEAFF.

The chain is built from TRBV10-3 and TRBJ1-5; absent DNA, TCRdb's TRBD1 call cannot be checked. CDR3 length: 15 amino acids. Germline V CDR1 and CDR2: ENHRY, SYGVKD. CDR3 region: CAISAGTGVNQPQHF.

CDR3 protein: CASSSDRGRYGYTF. V and J are TRBV7-2 and TRBJ1-2; the TCRdb call, TRBD1, lacks DNA for checking. The CDR3 length is 14 residues. Germline loops: CDR1 SGHTA, CDR2 FQGNSA.

The CDR3 loop reads CASSEDSDPRGFRYNEQFF. The chain is built from TRBV4-2 and TRBJ2-1; TCRdb names TRBD1, which stays unverified in the absence of DNA. The CDR3 runs to 19 residues. Per germline, CDR1 LGHNA and CDR2 YNFKEQ.

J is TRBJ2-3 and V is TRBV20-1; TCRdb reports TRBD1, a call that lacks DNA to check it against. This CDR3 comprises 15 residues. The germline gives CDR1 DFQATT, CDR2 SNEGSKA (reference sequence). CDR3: CSARAARGIGDTQYF.

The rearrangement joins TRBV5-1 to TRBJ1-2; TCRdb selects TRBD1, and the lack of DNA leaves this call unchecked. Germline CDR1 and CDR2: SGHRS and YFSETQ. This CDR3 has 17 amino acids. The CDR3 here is CASSLDRGRSNHYGYTF.

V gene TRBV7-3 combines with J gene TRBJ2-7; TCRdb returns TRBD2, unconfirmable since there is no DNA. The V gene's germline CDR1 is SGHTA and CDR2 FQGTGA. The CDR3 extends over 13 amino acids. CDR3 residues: CASSLILSGEQYF. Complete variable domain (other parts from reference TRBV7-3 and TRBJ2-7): GAGVSQTPSNKVTEKGKYVELRCDPISGHTALYWYRQSLGQGPEFLIYFQGTGAADDSGLPNDRFFAVRPEGSVSTLKIQRTERGDSAVYLCASSLILSGEQYFGPGTRLTVT.

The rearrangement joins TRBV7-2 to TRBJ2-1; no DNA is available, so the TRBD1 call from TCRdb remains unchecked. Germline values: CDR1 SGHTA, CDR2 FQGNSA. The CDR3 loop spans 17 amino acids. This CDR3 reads CASSLSPPTGYYNEQFF.

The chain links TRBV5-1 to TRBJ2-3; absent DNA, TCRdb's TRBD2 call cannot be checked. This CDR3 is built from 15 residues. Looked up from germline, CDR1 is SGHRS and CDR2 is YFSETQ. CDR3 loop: CASRGLAGDTDTQYF.

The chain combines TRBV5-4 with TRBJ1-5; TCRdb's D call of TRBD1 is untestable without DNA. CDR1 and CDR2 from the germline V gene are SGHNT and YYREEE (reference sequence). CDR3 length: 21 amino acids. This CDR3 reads CASSFHTPRDRSPASNQPQHF.

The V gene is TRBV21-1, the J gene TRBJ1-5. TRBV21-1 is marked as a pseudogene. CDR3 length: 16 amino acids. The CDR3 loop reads CASSKVAIGYGQPQHF.

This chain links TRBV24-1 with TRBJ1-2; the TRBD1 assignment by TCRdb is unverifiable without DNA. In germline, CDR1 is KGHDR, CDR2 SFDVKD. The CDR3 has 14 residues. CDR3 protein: CATSDPGTGFGYTF.

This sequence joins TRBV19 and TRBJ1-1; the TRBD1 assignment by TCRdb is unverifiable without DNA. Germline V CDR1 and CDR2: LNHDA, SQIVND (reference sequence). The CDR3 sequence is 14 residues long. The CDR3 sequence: CASRTNRGYTEAFF.

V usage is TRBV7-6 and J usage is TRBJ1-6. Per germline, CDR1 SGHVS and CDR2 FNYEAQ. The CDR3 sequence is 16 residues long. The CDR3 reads CASSLGTSSYNSPLHF.

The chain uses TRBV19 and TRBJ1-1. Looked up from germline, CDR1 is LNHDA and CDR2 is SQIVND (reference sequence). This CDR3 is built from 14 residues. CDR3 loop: CASSVGLQNTEAFF.